This T cell receptor (beta chain) was sequenced in a study of neurological immune-mediated disorders. The CDR3 loop spans 15 amino acids. V was clipped by 2 bases and J by 4 bases, with 15 bases between them. Germline CDR1 and CDR2: DFQATT and SNEGSKA (reference sequence). Study conclusions and caveats: The most TCR clonal expansion was seen in HTLV-1-associated myelopathy, and the least was seen in multiple sclerosis, which fell below healthy controls.

With 10-nucleotide random UMIs, 5'RACE was used to make the cDNA. Whenever a sequencing run was performed, it yielded over 170 million TCR-beta sequences from 15-18 subjects. Using its own MiXCR run on the 5' RACE reads, TCRdb lists one record per CDR3 protein. Here the sample spans some 48,000 distinct CDR3 sequences, less than 15% being singletons. The time point was: longitudinal time-point 2. This clonotype was observed at least ten times. Its specificity is not known. The TCR sequence derives from a male donor with HTLV-1-associated myelopathy (HAM/TSP). The chain links TRBV20-1 to TRBJ1-5; tentative D call: TRBD1 (6 bases). The sample was PBMCs. CDR3 DNA: TGCAGTGCTAGACCCCCCAGGGGAGGTAATCAGCCCCAGCATTTT. Protein product: CSARPPRGGNQPQHF.